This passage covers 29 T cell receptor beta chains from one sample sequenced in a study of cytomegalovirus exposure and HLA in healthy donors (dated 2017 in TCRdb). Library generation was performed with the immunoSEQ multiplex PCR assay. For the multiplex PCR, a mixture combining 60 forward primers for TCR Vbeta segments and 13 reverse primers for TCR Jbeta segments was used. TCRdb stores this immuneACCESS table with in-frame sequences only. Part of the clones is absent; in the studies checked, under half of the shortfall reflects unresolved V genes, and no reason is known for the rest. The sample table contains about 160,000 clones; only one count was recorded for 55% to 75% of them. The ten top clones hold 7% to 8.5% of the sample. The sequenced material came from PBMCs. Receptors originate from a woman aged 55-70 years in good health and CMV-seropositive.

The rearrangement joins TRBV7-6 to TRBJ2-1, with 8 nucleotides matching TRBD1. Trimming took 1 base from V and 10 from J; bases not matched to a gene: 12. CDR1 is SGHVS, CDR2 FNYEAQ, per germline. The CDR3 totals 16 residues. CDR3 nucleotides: TGTGCCAGCAGCTTAGAATCCGCAGGGGGCTCTTTCGAGCAGTTCTTC. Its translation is CASSLESAGGSFEQFF.

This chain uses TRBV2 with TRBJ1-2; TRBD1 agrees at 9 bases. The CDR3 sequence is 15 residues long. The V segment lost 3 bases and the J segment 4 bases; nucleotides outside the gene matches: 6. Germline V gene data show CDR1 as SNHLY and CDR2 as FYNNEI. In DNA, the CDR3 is TGTGCCAGCAGTGAGACAGGGGGAGCCCTCTATGGCTACACCTTC. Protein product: CASSETGGALYGYTF.

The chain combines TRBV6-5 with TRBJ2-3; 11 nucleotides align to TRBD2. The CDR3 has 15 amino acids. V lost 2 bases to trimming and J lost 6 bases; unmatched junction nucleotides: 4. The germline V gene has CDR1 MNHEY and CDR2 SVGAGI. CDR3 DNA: TGTGCCAGCAGTTACGTAGCGGGAGGGGCGGATACGCAGTATTTT. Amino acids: CASSYVAGGADTQYF.

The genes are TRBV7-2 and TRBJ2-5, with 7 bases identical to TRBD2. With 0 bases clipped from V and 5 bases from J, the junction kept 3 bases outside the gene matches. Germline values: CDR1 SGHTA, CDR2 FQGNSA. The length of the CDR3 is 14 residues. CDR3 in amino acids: CASSLAGGLETQYF. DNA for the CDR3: TGTGCCAGCAGCTTAGCGGGAGGGTTGGAGACCCAGTACTTC.

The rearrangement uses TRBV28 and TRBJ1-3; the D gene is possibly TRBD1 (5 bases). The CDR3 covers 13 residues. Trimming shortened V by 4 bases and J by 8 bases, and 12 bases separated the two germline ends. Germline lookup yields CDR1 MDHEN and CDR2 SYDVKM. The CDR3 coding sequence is TGTGCCAGCAGTTACAGGTTTACAGACACCATATATTTT. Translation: CASSYRFTDTIYF.

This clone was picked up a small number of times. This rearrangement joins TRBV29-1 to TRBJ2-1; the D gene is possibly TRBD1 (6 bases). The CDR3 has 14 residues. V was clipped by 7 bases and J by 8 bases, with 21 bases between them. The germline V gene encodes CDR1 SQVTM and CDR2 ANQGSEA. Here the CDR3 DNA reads TGCAGCGCGTGGGGGCACCCCAAAGGGGATGAGCAGTTCTTC. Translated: CSAWGHPKGDEQFF.

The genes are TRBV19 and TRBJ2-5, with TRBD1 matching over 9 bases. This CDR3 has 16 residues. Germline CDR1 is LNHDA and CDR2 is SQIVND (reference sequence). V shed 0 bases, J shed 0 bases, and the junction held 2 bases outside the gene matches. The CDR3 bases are TGTGCCAGTAGTATAGATGGGACAGGGTACCAAGAGACCCAGTACTTC. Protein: CASSIDGTGYQETQYF.

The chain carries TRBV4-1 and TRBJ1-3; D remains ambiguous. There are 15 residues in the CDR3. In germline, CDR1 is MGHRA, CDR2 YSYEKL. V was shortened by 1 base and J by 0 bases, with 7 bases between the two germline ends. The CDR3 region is CASSQGRSSGNTIYF. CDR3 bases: TGCGCCAGCAGCCAAGGAAGGAGCTCTGGAAACACCATATATTTT.

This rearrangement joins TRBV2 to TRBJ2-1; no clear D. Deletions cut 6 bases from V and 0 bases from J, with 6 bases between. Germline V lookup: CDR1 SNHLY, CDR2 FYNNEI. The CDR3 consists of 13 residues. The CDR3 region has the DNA TGTGCCAGCAGGGGCTACTCCTACAATGAGCAGTTCTTC. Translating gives CASRGYSYNEQFF.

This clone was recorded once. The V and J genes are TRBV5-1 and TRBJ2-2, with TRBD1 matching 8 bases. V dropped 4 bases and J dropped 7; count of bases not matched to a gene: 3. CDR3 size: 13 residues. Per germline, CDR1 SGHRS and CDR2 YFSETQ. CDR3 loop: CASSEGQGGELFF. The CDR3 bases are TGCGCCAGCAGCGAAGGACAGGGCGGGGAGCTGTTTTTT.

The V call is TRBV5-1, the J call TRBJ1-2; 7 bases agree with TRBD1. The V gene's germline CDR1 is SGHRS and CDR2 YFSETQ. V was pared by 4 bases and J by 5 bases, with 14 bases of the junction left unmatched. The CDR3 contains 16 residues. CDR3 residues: CASSLGTSQGEYGYTF. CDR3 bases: TGCGCCAGCAGCCTTGGGACCTCTCAGGGGGAGTATGGCTACACCTTC.

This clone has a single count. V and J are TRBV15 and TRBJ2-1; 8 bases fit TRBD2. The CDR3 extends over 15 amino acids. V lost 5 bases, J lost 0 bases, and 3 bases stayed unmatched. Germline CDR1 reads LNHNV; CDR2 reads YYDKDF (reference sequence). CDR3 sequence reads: CATSREGSSYNEQFF. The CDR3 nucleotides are TGTGCCACCAGCCGGGAGGGAAGCTCCTACAATGAGCAGTTCTTC.

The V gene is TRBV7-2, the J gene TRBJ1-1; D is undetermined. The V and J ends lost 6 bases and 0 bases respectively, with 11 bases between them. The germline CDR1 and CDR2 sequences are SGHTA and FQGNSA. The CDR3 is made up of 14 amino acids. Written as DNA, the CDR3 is TGTGCCAGCAGTTTTCAGGCCTTGAACACTGAAGCTTTCTTT. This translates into CASSFQALNTEAFF.

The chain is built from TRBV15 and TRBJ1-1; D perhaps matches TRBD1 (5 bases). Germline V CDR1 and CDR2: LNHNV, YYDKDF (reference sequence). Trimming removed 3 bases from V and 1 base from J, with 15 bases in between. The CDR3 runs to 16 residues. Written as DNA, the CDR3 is TGTGCCACCAGCAGGCCCCCCCAGGGTCGGAACACTGAAGCTTTCTTT. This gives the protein CATSRPPQGRNTEAFF.

CDR3 bases: TGTGCCAGCAGCTTAGGACTAGCGGGAGATGAATACGAGCAGTACTTC. Its protein is CASSLGLAGDEYEQYF. The V call is TRBV7-2, the J call TRBJ2-7; TRBD2 agrees at 12 bases. Germline V gene data show CDR1 as SGHTA and CDR2 as FQGNSA. V was pared by 1 base and J by 4 bases, with 5 bases of the junction left unmatched. This CDR3 is built from 16 residues.

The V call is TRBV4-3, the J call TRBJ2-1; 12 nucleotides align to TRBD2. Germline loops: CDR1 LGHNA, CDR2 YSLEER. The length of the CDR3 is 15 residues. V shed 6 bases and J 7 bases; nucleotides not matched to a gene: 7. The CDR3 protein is CASRPTSGSGNEQFF. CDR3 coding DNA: TGCGCCAGCAGACCGACTAGCGGGAGTGGGAATGAGCAGTTCTTC.

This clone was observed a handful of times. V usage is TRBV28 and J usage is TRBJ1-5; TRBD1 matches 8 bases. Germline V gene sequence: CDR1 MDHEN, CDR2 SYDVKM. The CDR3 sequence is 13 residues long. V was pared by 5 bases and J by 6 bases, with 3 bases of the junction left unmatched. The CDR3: CASSDRGSQPQHF. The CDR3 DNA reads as TGTGCCAGCAGTGACAGGGGCAGTCAGCCCCAGCATTTT. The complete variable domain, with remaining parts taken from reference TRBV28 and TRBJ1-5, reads DVKVTQSSRYLVKRTGEKVFLECVQDMDHENMFWYRQDPGLGLRLIYFSYDVKMKEKGDIPEGYSVSREKKERFSLILESASTNQTSMYLCASSDRGSQPQHFGDGTRLSIL.

The CDR3 here is CATSRELAVTDTQYF. DNA for the CDR3: TGTGCCACCAGCAGAGAGCTAGCGGTCACAGATACGCAGTATTTT. The chain joins TRBV15 to TRBJ2-3; TRBD2 matches at 7 bases. Germline V gene data show CDR1 as LNHNV and CDR2 as YYDKDF (reference sequence). Unmatched junction bases numbered 2, after V lost 0 bases and J lost 2 bases. The CDR3 loop spans 15 amino acids.

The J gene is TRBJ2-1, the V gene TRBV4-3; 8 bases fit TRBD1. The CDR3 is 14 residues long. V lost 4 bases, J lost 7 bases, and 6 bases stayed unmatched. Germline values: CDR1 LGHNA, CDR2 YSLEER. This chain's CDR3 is CASSRDRTSNEQFF. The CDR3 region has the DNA TGCGCCAGCAGCCGGGACAGGACGTCGAATGAGCAGTTCTTC.

The CDR3 DNA follows: TGCGCCAGCAGTGATCAGGGCCAACCGAACACTGAAGCTTTCTTT. Translation: CASSDQGQPNTEAFF. V usage is TRBV10-2 and J usage is TRBJ1-1, with a tentative D call TRBD1 (5 bases). The CDR3 is 15 amino acids. The germline V gene encodes CDR1 WSHSY and CDR2 SAAADI. Trimming took 3 bases from V and 1 from J, leaving 12 bases between them.

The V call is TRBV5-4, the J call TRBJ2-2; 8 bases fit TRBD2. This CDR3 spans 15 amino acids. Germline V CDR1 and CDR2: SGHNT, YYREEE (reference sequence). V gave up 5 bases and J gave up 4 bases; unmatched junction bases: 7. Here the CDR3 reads CASSLNSGVTGELFF. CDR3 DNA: TGTGCCAGCAGTTTGAATAGCGGGGTCACCGGGGAGCTGTTTTTT.

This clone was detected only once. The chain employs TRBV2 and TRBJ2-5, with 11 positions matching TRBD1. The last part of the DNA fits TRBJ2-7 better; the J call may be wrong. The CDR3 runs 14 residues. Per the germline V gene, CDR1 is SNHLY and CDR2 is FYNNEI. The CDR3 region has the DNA TGTGCCAGCAGTCGGGACAGGGGGGACTACGAGCAGTACTTC. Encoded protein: CASSRDRGDYEQYF.

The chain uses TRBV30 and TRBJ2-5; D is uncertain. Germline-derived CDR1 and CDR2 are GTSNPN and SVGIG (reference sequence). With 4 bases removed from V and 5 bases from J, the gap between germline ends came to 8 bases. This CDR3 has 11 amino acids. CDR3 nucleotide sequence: TGTGCCTGGAACAGTTGGGAGACCCAGTACTTC. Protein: CAWNSWETQYF.

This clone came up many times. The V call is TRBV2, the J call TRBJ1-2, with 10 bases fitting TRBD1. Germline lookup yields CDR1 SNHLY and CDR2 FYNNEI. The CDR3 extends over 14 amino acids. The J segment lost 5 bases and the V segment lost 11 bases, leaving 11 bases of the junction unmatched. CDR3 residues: CAGNTGTGVYGYTF. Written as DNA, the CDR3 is TGTGCCGGGAATACCGGGACAGGGGTGTATGGCTACACCTTC.

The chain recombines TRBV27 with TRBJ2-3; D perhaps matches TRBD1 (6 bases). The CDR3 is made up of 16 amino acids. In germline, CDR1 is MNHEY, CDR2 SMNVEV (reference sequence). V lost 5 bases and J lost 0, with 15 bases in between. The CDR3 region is CASSATPGASTDTQYF. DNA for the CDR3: TGTGCCAGCAGTGCCACCCCAGGGGCTAGCACAGATACGCAGTATTTT.

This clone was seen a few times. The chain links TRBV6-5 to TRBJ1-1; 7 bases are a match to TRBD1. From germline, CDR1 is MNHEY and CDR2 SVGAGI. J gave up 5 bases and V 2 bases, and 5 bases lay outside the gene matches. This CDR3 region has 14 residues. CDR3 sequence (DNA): TGTGCCAGCAGTTACGGCGGGACAGCGACTGAAGCTTTCTTT. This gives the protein CASSYGGTATEAFF.

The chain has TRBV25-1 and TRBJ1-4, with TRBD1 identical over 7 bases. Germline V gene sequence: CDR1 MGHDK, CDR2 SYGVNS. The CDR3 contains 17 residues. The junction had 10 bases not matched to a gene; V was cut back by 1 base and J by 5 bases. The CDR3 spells CASSEWTGPESNEKLFF. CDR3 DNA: TGTGCCAGCAGTGAATGGACAGGCCCGGAGTCCAATGAAAAACTGTTTTTT.

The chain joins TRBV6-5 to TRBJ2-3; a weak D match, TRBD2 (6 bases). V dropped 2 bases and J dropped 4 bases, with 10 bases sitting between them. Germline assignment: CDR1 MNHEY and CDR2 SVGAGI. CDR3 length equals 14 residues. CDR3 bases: TGTGCCAGCAGTTACGGCGGGACGGCAGATACGCAGTATTTT. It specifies CASSYGGTADTQYF.

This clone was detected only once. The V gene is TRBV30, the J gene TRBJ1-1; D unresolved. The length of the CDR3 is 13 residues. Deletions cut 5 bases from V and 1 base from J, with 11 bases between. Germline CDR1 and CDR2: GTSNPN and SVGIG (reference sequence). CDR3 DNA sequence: TGTGCCTGGTCCCTTCAGGAGAACACTGAAGCTTTCTTT. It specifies CAWSLQENTEAFF. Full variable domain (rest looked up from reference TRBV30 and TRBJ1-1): SQTIHQWPATLVQPVGSPLSLECTVEGTSNPNLYWYRQAAGRGLQLLFYSVGIGQISSEVPQNLSASRPQDRQFILSSKKLLLSDSGFYLCAWSLQENTEAFFGQGTRLTVV.